This TCR beta chain was identified during a study of shared clonotypes between healthy human individuals. CD45RO-negative CD8 cells positively selected for CCR7 made up the naive population, which excluded terminally differentiated effector memory CD45RA+ cells. Caucasian adults residing in Nashville, Tennessee made up all the donors. Some clones are missing from TCRdb's copy, which holds only in-frame ones; the method was immunoSEQ multiplex PCR. The sample yields roughly 2,000,000 clones, approximately 95% seen once. CDR3 length equals 15 residues. V gave up 2 bases and J gave up 1 base, with 11 bases separating them. Germline V CDR1 and CDR2: MNHEY, SMNVEV (reference sequence).

This sequence originates from a man younger than 35 in good health. V usage is TRBV27 and J usage is TRBJ1-1; D gene uncertain. The sequenced sample consisted of naive CD8+ T cells sorted from blood. The CDR3 loop is CASSLGPPGNTEAFF. CDR3 bases: TGTGCCAGCAGTTTAGGGCCCCCCGGGAACACTGAAGCTTTCTTT.